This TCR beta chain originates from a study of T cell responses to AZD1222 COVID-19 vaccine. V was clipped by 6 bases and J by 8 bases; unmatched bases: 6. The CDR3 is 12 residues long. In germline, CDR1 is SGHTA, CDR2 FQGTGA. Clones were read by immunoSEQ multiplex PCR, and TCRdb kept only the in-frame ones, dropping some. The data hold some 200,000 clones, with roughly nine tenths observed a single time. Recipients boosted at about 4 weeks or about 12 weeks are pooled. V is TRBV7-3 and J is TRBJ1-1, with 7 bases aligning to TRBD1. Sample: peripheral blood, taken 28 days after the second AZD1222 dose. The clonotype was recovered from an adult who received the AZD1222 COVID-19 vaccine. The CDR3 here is CASSYLQGEAFF. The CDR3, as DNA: TGTGCCAGCAGTTATTTACAGGGGGAAGCTTTCTTT. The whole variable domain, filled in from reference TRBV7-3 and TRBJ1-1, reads GAGVSQTPSNKVTEKGKYVELRCDPISGHTALYWYRQSLGQGPEFLIYFQGTGAADDSGLPNDRFFAVRPEGSVSTLKIQRTERGDSAVYLCASSYLQGEAFFGQGTRLTVV.